The source of this T cell receptor (beta chain) is a study of T cell changes during pregnancy in multiple sclerosis. The V segment lost 6 bases and the J segment 3 bases; nucleotides outside the gene matches: 8. CDR1 PRHDT and CDR2 FYEKMQ come from the germline V gene (reference sequence). The length of the CDR3 is 14 residues. Sequencing used immunoSEQ multiplex PCR; TCRdb keeps in-frame clones, though not all of them. Among tens of thousands of clones listed, around nine tenths were seen once. This specimen consisted of CD4+ T cells from peripheral blood mononuclear cells, obtained in the third trimester of pregnancy. This receptor was obtained from a female donor with multiple sclerosis, enrolled in a pregnancy study. This rearrangement joins TRBV13 to TRBJ2-7; 7 bases map to TRBD1. CDR3 residues: CASSIRTGHYEQYF. The DNA of the CDR3 is TGTGCCAGCAGTATACGGACAGGCCACTACGAGCAGTACTTC.